This TCR beta chain derives from a study of T-cell reconstitution after alpha-beta-depleted transplantation in children. V shed 3 bases and J shed 5 bases, with 13 bases lying between them. This CDR3 has 15 residues. A library of TCRbeta sequences, prepared with unique molecular identifiers, was generated. TCRdb recomputed calls from the PCR reads with MiXCR, one row per CDR3 protein. The sample has about 370,000 distinct CDR3 sequences, roughly 20% seen once; the top ten hold 3.8%. This chain uses TRBV12-3 or TRBV12-4 with TRBJ2-2; D not resolved. The starting material was PBMCs from the stem cell graft donor, obtained from the stem cell graft. The TCR was taken from a human donor who donated a stem cell graft to a child with acute myeloid leukemia. The CDR3 reads CASSLGKSWTGELFF. In nucleotides, the CDR3 is TGTGCCAGCAGTTTGGGGAAGTCTTGGACCGGGGAGCTGTTTTTT.